This T cell receptor beta chain was identified in a study of T cell responses to AZD1222 COVID-19 vaccine. Sequencing used immunoSEQ multiplex PCR; TCRdb keeps in-frame clones, though not all of them. The sample contains 150,000 to 200,000 clones, just under 90% of which appear only once. Notes on the study in general: Only 5 or 6 AZD1222 recipients were seropositive at baseline. Targeting of unmutated variant regions was reportedly seen in nearly half of spike-specific TCRs.

Note on this clone: Its antigen is still unknown.

Germline CDR1 MDHEN, CDR2 SYDVKM. Trimming took 6 bases from V and 2 from J, leaving 20 bases between them. The CDR3 spans 16 residues. This receptor was identified in an adult who received the MenACWY meningococcal vaccine as a control. This specimen was peripheral blood, taken 28 days after the second dose of the MenACWY control vaccine. The chain carries TRBV28 and TRBJ2-7, with D tentatively TRBD1 (6 bases). The CDR3 is CASSPYGDTFAYEQYF. CDR3 sequence (DNA): TGTGCCAGCAGCCCCTACGGGGACACTTTCGCCTACGAGCAGTACTTC.